This record looks at one TCR beta chain sequence and its context. Its specificity is not known. The run depth of the assay was deep. Each subset's genomic DNA was split evenly across several immunoSEQ plates. Template for every sorted-subset replicate PCR totaled roughly 200 ng DNA, some 30,000 T cell genomes. Using immunoSEQ multiplex PCR, the repertoire was profiled, and TCRdb retains in-frame clones only, with some absent. Of millions of clones listed, roughly 94% are singletons. These data come from a study of shared clonotypes between healthy human individuals. Germline V lookup: CDR1 SGDLS, CDR2 YYNGEE. The CDR3 contains 15 residues. The V end lost 4 bases, the J end lost 0 bases, and 11 bases lay between the germline ends. Study-wide findings and caveats: Naive CD4 clonotypes overlapped across a handful of donors at around 5%.

The source of this sequence is a man younger than 35 in good health. The sequencing input was naive CD4+ T cells sorted from blood. Subset meaning: CD45RA+ positively selected. The rearrangement uses TRBV9 and TRBJ1-3; D unclear. As DNA, the CDR3 is TGTGCCAGCAGCCCAGACGGAGCCTCTGGAAACACCATATATTTT. The encoded protein is CASSPDGASGNTIYF. Combining the CDR3 with reference TRBV9 and TRBJ1-3 gives the whole variable domain DSGVTQTPKHLITATGQRVTLRCSPRSGDLSVYWYQQSLDQGLQFLIQYYNGEERAKGNILERFSAQQFPDLHSELNLSSLELGDSALYFCASSPDGASGNTIYFGEGSWLTVV.